The T cell receptor beta chain under discussion was sequenced for a study of blood T cell repertoires in COVID-19. The CDR3 sequence is 18 residues long. V was cut by 6 bases and J by 5 bases, with 26 bases left in between. Germline V gives CDR1 LNHDA, CDR2 SQIVND (reference sequence). Clones were read by immunoSEQ multiplex PCR, and TCRdb kept only the in-frame ones, dropping some. The sample lists some 70,000 clones, roughly 72% occurring once. The sequenced sample consisted of peripheral blood. The source of this sequence is a man aged 60 to 75 with COVID-19, enrolled during active disease. The chain joins TRBV19 to TRBJ1-5, with D possibly being TRBD1 (6 bases). CDR3: CASSKGTGPPGNHQPQHF. In DNA, the CDR3 is TGTGCCAGTAGCAAGGGCACAGGGCCGCCGGGGAACCATCAGCCCCAGCATTTT.